The 15 T cell receptor beta chains below all came from one sample that was sequenced in a study of blood T cell repertoires in COVID-19. Libraries were prepared by immunoSEQ multiplex PCR; TCRdb keeps only in-frame clonotypes and omits some of them. The sample carries roughly 250,000 clones, roughly 93% recorded once. Sequencing input: PBMCs or T cells enriched from blood (not recorded which). Receptor source: a woman aged 35 to 49 with acute COVID-19.

This chain uses TRBV28 with TRBJ2-2; 13 bases are shared with TRBD2. There are 18 residues in the CDR3. Germline V lookup: CDR1 MDHEN, CDR2 SYDVKM. Trimming removed 5 bases from V and 0 bases from J; junction bases left unmatched: 6. CDR3 in amino acids: CASSATTSGGTNTGELFF. The DNA for the CDR3 is TGTGCCAGCAGTGCGACGACTAGCGGGGGGACGAACACCGGGGAGCTGTTTTTT.

This chain joins TRBV27 and TRBJ1-1; tentatively, D is TRBD1 (6 bases). This CDR3 contains 13 residues. Trimming removed 9 bases from V and 0 bases from J, with 11 bases in between. CDR1 is MNHEY and CDR2 is SMNVEV in the germline V gene (reference sequence). CDR3 sequence: CASCTGMNTEAFF. The CDR3, as DNA: TGTGCCAGTTGTACAGGGATGAACACTGAAGCTTTCTTT.

CDR3 amino acids: CASSPFRTGDFYEQYF. The CDR3 bases are TGTGCCAGCTCACCATTTCGGACAGGGGATTTCTACGAGCAGTACTTC. The rearrangement uses TRBV18 and TRBJ2-7; 9 bases map to TRBD1. V trimming: 2 bases; J trimming: 3 bases; junction bases outside the gene matches: 8. This CDR3 comprises 16 residues. The germline V gene encodes CDR1 KGHSH and CDR2 LQKENI.

V gene TRBV2 combines with J gene TRBJ2-7; 11 nucleotides align to TRBD2. Losses at the gene ends were 3 bases for V and 7 bases for J; bases not matched to a gene: 11. This CDR3 comprises 16 residues. CDR1 is SNHLY, CDR2 FYNNEI, per germline. CDR3 nucleotides: TGTGCCAGCAGTGACCCTAGCGGGGGGACTTTGGGGGAGCAGTACTTC. Protein product: CASSDPSGGTLGEQYF.

The chain joins TRBV27 to TRBJ1-1; D unclear. The CDR3 sequence is 14 residues long. Germline values: CDR1 MNHEY, CDR2 SMNVEV (reference sequence). V shed 3 bases and J shed 2 bases, with 10 bases lying between them. This CDR3 is CASSFYGVNTEAFF. In nucleotides, the CDR3 is TGTGCCAGCAGTTTTTACGGTGTCAACACTGAAGCTTTCTTT.

V gene TRBV2 combines with J gene TRBJ1-5; 9 nucleotides agree with TRBD1. The CDR3 has 14 residues. Per germline, CDR1 SNHLY and CDR2 FYNNEI. V lost 1 base, J lost 6 bases, and 1 base stayed unmatched. CDR3 sequence (DNA): TGTGCCAGCAGTGAAGAGACAGGGGGTCAGCCCCAGCATTTT. Its protein is CASSEETGGQPQHF.

There are a few counts of this clone. V gene TRBV18 combines with J gene TRBJ1-2; 8 positions agree with TRBD1. The ends lost 0 bases at V and 5 bases at J; junction bases unmatched: 8. The CDR3 is 16 amino acids. Germline V gene data show CDR1 as KGHSH and CDR2 as LQKENI. CDR3 loop: CASSPPGWTGRYGYTF. The CDR3 nucleotides are TGTGCCAGCTCACCACCGGGGTGGACAGGGAGATATGGCTACACCTTC.

This chain uses TRBV7-9 with TRBJ1-2; D unclear. The CDR3 spans 14 residues. V lost 3 bases, J lost 5 bases, and 13 bases lay in between. Looked up from germline, CDR1 is SEHNR and CDR2 is FQNEAQ (reference sequence). Here the CDR3 reads CASSLSRGIYGYTF. Written as DNA, the CDR3 is TGTGCCAGCAGCTTGTCCCGCGGAATTTATGGCTACACCTTC.

The V gene is TRBV18, the J gene TRBJ1-6; D ambiguous. The CDR3 is 12 residues long. V lost 4 bases, J lost 8 bases, and 6 bases lay in between. Germline values: CDR1 KGHSH, CDR2 LQKENI. CDR3 amino acids: CASSLPYSPLHF. The CDR3 nucleotides are TGTGCCAGCTCACTCCCCTATTCACCCCTCCACTTT. The whole variable domain, filled in from reference TRBV18 and TRBJ1-6, reads NAGVMQNPRHLVRRRGQEARLRCSPMKGHSHVYWYRQLPEEGLKFMVYLQKENIIDESGMPKERFSAEFPKEGPSILRIQQVVRGDSAAYFCASSLPYSPLHFGNGTRLTVT.

The chain employs TRBV7-2 and TRBJ1-5; 8 nucleotides match TRBD1. Germline CDR1 SGHTA, CDR2 FQGNSA. The CDR3 runs 15 residues. Unmatched junction bases numbered 6, after V lost 5 bases and J lost 3 bases. CDR3 sequence: CASSPQGALNQPQHF. The CDR3 DNA is TGTGCCAGCAGCCCCCAGGGGGCCCTCAATCAGCCCCAGCATTTT.

The DNA for the CDR3 is TGTGCCAGCAGTCCCGGGACAACTCAATACGAGCAGTACTTC. Amino acid sequence: CASSPGTTQYEQYF. V usage is TRBV6-5 and J usage is TRBJ2-7; D is perhaps TRBD1 (6 bases). The CDR3 runs to 14 residues. Trimming removed 5 bases at V and 4 bases at J, with 15 bases between. Germline lookup yields CDR1 MNHEY and CDR2 SVGAGI.

The rearrangement links TRBV30 to TRBJ1-1; D unresolved. The CDR3 is 14 amino acids. Germline V gene lookup returns CDR1 GTSNPN and CDR2 SVGIG (reference sequence). V lost 1 base to trimming and J lost 4 bases, with 13 bases between them. CDR3 region: CAWSGVRAGTEAFF. DNA for the CDR3: TGTGCCTGGAGTGGTGTTAGGGCGGGCACTGAAGCTTTCTTT. Looking up the rest from reference TRBV30 and TRBJ1-1 gives the full variable domain: SQTIHQWPATLVQPVGSPLSLECTVEGTSNPNLYWYRQAAGRGLQLLFYSVGIGQISSEVPQNLSASRPQDRQFILSSKKLLLSDSGFYLCAWSGVRAGTEAFFGQGTRLTVV.

Remarks on this clone: A much larger clone lies a single base off, so this may be a read error. The chain links TRBV7-7 to TRBJ2-3; 9 nucleotides line up with TRBD2. The CDR3 loop spans 15 amino acids. Per germline, CDR1 SSHAT and CDR2 FNYEAQ (reference sequence). V lost 5 bases, J lost 2 bases, and 5 bases stayed unmatched. In DNA, the CDR3 is TGTGCCAGCAGCCCCAGCGGGGGGACCACAGATACGCAGTATTTT. Protein: CASSPSGGTTDTQYF.

J is TRBJ1-6 and V is TRBV19; D gene uncertain. Per germline, CDR1 LNHDA and CDR2 SQIVND (reference sequence). Trimming removed 4 bases at V and 6 bases at J, with 7 bases between. This CDR3 has 13 residues. CDR3 coding DNA: TGTGCCAGTAGTAGGGCAGTTAATTCACCCCTCCACTTT. Encoded protein: CASSRAVNSPLHF.

For the CDR3, the DNA is TGCGCCAGCATCGGTGGCGGGAACTACTACGAGCAGTACTTC. Translated, it gives CASIGGGNYYEQYF. This chain joins TRBV10-1 and TRBJ2-7, with TRBD2 as a possible D gene (6 bases). Per germline, CDR1 WNHNN and CDR2 SYGVQD (reference sequence). Trimming left V 7 bases short and J 3 bases short, with 16 bases between. The CDR3 length is 14 residues.